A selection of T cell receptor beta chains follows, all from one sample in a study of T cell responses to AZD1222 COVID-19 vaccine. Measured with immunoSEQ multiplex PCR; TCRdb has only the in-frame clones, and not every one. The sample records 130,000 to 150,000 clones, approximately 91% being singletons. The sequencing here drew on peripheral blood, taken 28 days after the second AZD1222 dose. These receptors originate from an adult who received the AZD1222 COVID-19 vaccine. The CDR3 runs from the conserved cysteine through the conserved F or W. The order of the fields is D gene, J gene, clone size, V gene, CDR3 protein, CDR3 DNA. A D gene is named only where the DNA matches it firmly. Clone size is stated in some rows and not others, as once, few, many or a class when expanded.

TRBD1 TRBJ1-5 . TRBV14 CASSRRGNQPQHF TGTGCCAGCAGCCGCAGGGGGAATCAGCCCCAGCATTTT
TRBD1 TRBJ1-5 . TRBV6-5 CASSYGQGVNQPQHF TGTGCCAGCAGTTACGGACAGGGGGTTAATCAGCCCCAGCATTTT
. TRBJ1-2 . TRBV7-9 CASSPEGAWGGTNYGYTF TGTGCCAGCAGCCCCGAAGGCGCCTGGGGAGGGACTAACTATGGCTACACCTTC
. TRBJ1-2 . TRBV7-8 CASSLAGNARSYGYTF TGTGCCAGCAGCTTAGCTGGGAATGCCAGGTCCTATGGCTACACCTTC
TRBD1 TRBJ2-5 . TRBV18 CASSRTGGETQYF TGTGCCAGCTCACGGACAGGGGGAGAGACCCAGTACTTC
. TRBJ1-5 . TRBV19 CASSTYRDQPQHF TGTGCCAGTAGTACATACAGGGATCAGCCCCAGCATTTT
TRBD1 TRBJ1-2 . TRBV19 CASSPRTGHGYTF TGTGCCAGTAGTCCTAGGACAGGGCATGGCTACACCTTC
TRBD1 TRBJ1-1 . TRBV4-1 CASSHNRGTTEAFF TGCGCCAGCAGCCACAACAGGGGAACCACTGAAGCTTTCTTT
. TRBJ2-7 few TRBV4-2 CASSETYEQYF TGTGCCAGCAGCGAGACCTACGAGCAGTACTTC
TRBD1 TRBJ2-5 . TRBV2 CASSYGQGGETQYF TGTGCCAGCAGTTATGGACAGGGCGGGGAGACCCAGTACTTC
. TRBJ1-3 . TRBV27 CASSLKGPLSGNTIYF TGTGCCAGCAGTTTGAAGGGCCCCCTCTCTGGAAACACCATATATTTT
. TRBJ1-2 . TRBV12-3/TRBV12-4 CASSLGGGYTF TGTGCCAGCAGTCTCGGGGGTGGCTACACCTTC
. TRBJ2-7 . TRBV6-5 CASSYSTGSSYEQYF TGTGCCAGCAGTTACTCGACGGGGAGCTCCTACGAGCAGTACTTC
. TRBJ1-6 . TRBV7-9 CASSIWDFLSGGSPLHF TGTGCCAGCAGCATATGGGACTTCCTCTCGGGGGGTTCACCCCTCCACTTT
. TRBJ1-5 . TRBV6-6 CASSYPRDRHNQPQHF TGTGCCAGCAGTTACCCCCGAGACAGGCACAATCAGCCCCAGCATTTT
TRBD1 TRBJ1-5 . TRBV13 CASSRGTGVNQPQHF TGTGCCAGCAGCAGGGGGACAGGTGTGAATCAGCCCCAGCATTTT
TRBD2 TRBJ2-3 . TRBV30 CAWSSGRVDTQYF TGTGCCTGGAGTAGCGGGAGAGTAGATACGCAGTATTTT
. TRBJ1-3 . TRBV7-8 CASSLGILGGNTIYF TGTGCCAGCAGCTTAGGGATTTTGGGGGGAAACACCATATATTTT
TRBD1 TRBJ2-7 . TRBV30 CAWDRDRGVDEQYF TGTGCCTGGGACCGGGACAGGGGAGTCGACGAGCAGTACTTC
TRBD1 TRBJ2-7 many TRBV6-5 CASSYRTGRHEQYF TGTGCCAGCAGTTACCGGACAGGGAGGCACGAGCAGTACTTC
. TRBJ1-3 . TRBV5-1 CASSLELTGNTIYF TGCGCCAGCAGCTTGGAATTAACGGGGAACACCATATATTTT
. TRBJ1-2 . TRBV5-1 CASSLVGSSEAYGYTF TGCGCCAGCAGCCTGGTGGGATCCTCGGAGGCATATGGCTACACCTTC
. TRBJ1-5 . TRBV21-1 CASSKRRPGHLKAWKPQHF TGTGCCAGCAGCAAACGGAGGCCGGGACACCTGAAGGCCTGGAAGCCCCAGCATTTT
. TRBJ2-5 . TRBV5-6 CASSPLEGSETQYF TGTGCCAGCAGCCCACTTGAGGGCTCAGAGACCCAGTACTTC
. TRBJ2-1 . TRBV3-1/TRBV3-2 CASSQLFGEGGEQFF TGTGCCAGCAGCCAGCTCTTCGGTGAAGGGGGTGAGCAGTTCTTC
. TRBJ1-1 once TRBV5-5 CASSLPAITGPNTEAFF TGTGCCAGCAGCTTGCCGGCCATCACAGGGCCGAACACTGAAGCTTTCTTT
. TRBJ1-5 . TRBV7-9 CASSHRGGQDQPQHF TGTGCCAGCAGCCACCGCGGGGGGCAGGATCAGCCCCAGCATTTT
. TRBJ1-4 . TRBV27 CASSSAGGTNEKLFF TGTGCCAGCAGTTCCGCTGGGGGAACTAATGAAAAACTGTTTTTT
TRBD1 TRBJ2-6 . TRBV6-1 CASSAITGGSGANVLTF TGTGCCAGCAGTGCTATTACAGGGGGCTCTGGGGCCAACGTCCTGACTTTC
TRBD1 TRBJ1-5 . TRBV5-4 CASSSGQGRDQPQHF TGTGCCAGCAGCTCGGGACAGGGCAGAGATCAGCCCCAGCATTTT
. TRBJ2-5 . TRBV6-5 CASSSNAGTQETQYF TGTGCCAGCAGTTCCAACGCCGGGACTCAAGAGACCCAGTACTTC
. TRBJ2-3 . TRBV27 CASSHGPRPGADTQYF TGTGCCAGCAGCCACGGACCTAGGCCGGGCGCAGATACGCAGTATTTT
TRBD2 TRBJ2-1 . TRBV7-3 CASSLGGTSGSNEQFF TGTGCCAGCAGCTTGGGGGGGACTAGCGGGAGTAATGAGCAGTTCTTC
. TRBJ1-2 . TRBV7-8 CASSRQGGYGYTF TGTGCCAGCAGCCGTCAGGGAGGCTATGGCTACACCTTC
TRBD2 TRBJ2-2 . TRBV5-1 CARTRGLAGGLIAGELFF TGCGCCCGCACCCGGGGACTCGCGGGGGGGCTTATCGCCGGGGAGCTGTTTTTT
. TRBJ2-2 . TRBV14 CASSQNTGELFF TGTGCCAGCAGCCAGAACACCGGGGAGCTGTTTTTT
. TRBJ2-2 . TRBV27 CASSYVRNTGELFF TGTGCCAGCAGTTACGTGAGGAACACCGGGGAGCTGTTTTTT
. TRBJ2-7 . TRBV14 CASSAFGLDEQYF TGTGCCAGCAGTGCCTTCGGTTTGGACGAGCAGTACTTC
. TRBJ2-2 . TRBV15 CATSRGGFTGELFF TGTGCCACCAGCAGAGGGGGTTTCACCGGGGAGCTGTTTTTT
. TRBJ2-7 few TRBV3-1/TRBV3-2 CASSQPGRIYEQYF TGTGCCAGCAGCCAGCCGGGACGGATCTACGAGCAGTACTTC
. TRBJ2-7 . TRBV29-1 CSVVSSGSEQYF TGCAGCGTTGTCTCTTCGGGCAGCGAGCAGTACTTC